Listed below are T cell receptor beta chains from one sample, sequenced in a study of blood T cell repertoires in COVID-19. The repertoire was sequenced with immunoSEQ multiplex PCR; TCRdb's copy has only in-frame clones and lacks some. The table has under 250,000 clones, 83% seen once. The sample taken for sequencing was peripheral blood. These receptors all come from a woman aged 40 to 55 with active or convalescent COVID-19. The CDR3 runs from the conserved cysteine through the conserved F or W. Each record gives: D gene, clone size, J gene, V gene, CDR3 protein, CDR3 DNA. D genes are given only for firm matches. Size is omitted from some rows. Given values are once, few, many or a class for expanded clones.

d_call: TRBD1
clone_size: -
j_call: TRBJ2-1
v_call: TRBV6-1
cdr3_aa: CATGQGNEQFF
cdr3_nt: TGTGCCACCGGACAGGGGAATGAGCAGTTCTTC

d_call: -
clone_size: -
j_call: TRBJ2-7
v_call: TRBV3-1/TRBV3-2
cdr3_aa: CASSSPAYEQYF
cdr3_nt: TGTGCCAGCAGCTCCCCCGCCTACGAGCAGTACTTC

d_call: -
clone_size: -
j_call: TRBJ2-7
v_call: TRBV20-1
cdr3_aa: CSAERETEQYF
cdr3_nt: TGCAGTGCGGAAAGGGAGACCGAGCAGTACTTC

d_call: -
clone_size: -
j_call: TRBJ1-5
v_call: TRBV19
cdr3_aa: CASSITSTDQPQHF
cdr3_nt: TGTGCCAGTAGTATAACTTCTACGGATCAGCCCCAGCATTTT

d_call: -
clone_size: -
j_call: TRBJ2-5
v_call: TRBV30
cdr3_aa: CAWSADFRKETQYF
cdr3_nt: TGTGCCTGGAGTGCCGACTTCCGGAAAGAGACCCAGTACTTC

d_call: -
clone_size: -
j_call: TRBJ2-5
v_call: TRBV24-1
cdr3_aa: CATSDPGHSSGETQYF
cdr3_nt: TGTGCCACCAGTGACCCGGGACATAGTTCGGGGGAGACCCAGTACTTC

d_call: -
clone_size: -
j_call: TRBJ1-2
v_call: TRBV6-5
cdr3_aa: CASRREENYGYTF
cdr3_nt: TGTGCCAGCAGGCGTGAAGAAAACTATGGCTACACCTTC

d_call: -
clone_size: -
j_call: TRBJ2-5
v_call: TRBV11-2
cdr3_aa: CASSLDPKGITQYF
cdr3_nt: TGTGCCAGCAGCTTAGATCCGAAGGGGATTACCCAGTACTTC

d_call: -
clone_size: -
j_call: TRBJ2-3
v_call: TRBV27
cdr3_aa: CASSLWGQSTDTQYF
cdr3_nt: TGTGCCAGCAGTTTATGGGGGCAGAGCACAGATACGCAGTATTTT

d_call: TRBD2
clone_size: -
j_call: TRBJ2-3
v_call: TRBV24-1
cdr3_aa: CATRGLADTDTQYF
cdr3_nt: TGTGCCACCAGGGGACTAGCGGACACAGATACGCAGTATTTT

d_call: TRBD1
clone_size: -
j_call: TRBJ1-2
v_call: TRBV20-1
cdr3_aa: CSASRRTGFYGYTF
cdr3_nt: TGCAGTGCTAGTCGGAGGACAGGATTCTATGGCTACACCTTC

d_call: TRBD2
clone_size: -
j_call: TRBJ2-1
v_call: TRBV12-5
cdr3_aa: CASGSRQSGSSYNEQFF
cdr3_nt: TGTGCTAGTGGTTCCCGTCAAAGCGGGAGTAGCTACAATGAGCAGTTCTTC

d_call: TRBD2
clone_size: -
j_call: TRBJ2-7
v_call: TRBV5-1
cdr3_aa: CASSNLAGGAYEQYF
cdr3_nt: TGCGCCAGCAGCAACTTAGCGGGGGGAGCCTACGAGCAGTACTTC

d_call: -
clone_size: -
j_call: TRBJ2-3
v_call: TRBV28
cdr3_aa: CASRPGGGRGDTQYF
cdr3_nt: TGTGCCAGCAGGCCGGGCGGGGGCAGGGGAGATACGCAGTATTTT

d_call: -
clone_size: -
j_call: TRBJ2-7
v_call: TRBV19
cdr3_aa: CASSPAGAYEQYF
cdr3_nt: TGTGCCAGTAGTCCGGCCGGAGCCTACGAGCAGTACTTC

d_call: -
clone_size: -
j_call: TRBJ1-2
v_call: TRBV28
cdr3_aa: CASSLLAGVNYGYTF
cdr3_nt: TGTGCCAGCAGTTTATTGGCAGGGGTTAACTATGGCTACACCTTC

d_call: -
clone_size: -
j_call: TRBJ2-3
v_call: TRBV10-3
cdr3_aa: CAISPQGSADTQYF
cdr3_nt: TGTGCCATCAGTCCCCAGGGAAGTGCAGATACGCAGTATTTT

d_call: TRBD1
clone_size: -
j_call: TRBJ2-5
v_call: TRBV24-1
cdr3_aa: CATSDPGTGVSETQYF
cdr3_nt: TGTGCCACCAGTGATCCCGGGACAGGAGTATCAGAGACCCAGTACTTC

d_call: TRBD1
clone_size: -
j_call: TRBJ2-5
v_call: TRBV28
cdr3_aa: CASSLLGQGGGETQYF
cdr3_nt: TGTGCCAGCAGCCTTCTGGGACAGGGGGGAGGAGAGACCCAGTACTTC

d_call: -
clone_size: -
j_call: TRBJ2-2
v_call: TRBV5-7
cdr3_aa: CASSMEEGGELFF
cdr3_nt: TGTGCCAGCAGCATGGAGGAGGGCGGGGAGCTGTTTTTT

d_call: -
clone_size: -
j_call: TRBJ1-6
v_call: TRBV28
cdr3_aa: CAVHRGQRNSPLHF
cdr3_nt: TGTGCCGTACACCGAGGCCAAAGGAATTCACCCCTCCACTTT

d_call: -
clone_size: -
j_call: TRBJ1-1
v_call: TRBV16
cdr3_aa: CASSHSLGAFF
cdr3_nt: TGTGCCAGCAGCCATTCGCTAGGAGCTTTCTTT

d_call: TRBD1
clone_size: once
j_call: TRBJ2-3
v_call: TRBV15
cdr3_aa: CATSRIGQGAKDTQYF
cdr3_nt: TGTGCCACCAGCAGAATCGGACAGGGGGCCAAAGATACGCAGTATTTT

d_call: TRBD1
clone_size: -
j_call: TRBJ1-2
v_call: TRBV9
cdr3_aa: CASSVVGTGGNYTF
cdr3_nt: TGTGCCAGCAGCGTAGTCGGGACAGGGGGCAACTACACCTTC

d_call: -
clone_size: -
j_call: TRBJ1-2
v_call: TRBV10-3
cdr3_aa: CAISPRQFALSASQLLDGYTF
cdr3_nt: TGTGCCATCAGTCCTAGACAGTTCGCGTTATCCGCCTCTCAACTTCTAGATGGCTACACCTTC

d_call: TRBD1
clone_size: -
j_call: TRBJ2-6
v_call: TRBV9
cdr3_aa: CASSGRTGGTGANVLTF
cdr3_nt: TGTGCCAGCAGCGGCCGGACAGGGGGCACCGGGGCCAACGTCCTGACTTTC

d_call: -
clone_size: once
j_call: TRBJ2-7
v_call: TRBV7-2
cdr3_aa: CASSYTGPAYEQYF
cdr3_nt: TGTGCCAGCAGCTATACAGGCCCGGCTTACGAGCAGTACTTC

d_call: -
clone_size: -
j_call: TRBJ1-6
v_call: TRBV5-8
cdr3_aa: CASSDTGTARSPLHF
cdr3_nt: TGTGCCAGCAGCGATACAGGAACGGCGAGATCACCCCTCCACTTT

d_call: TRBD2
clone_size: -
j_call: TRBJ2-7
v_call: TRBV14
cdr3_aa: CASSPAPGLAPSYEQYF
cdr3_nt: TGTGCCAGCAGCCCGGCTCCGGGACTAGCCCCATCCTACGAGCAGTACTTC

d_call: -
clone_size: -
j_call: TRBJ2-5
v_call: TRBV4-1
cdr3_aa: CASSQGGSQETQYF
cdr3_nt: TGCGCCAGCAGCCAGGGCGGGTCCCAAGAGACCCAGTACTTC

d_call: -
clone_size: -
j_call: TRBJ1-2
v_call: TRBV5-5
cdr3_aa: CASSPRRDLDDGYTF
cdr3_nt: TGTGCCAGCAGCCCTCGGAGGGACCTGGACGATGGCTACACCTTC

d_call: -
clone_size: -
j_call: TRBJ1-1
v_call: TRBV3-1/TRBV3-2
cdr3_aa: CASSQEGGTEAFF
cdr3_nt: TGTGCCAGCAGCCAAGAGGGGGGAACTGAAGCTTTCTTT

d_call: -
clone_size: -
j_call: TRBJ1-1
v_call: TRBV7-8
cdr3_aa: CASSSQGTGGTEAFF
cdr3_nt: TGTGCCAGCAGCTCCCAGGGGACGGGGGGGACTGAAGCTTTCTTT

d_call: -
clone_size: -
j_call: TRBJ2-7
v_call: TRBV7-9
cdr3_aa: CASSLAAGTTYEQYF
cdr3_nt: TGTGCCAGCAGCTTAGCTGCGGGAACGACCTACGAGCAGTACTTC

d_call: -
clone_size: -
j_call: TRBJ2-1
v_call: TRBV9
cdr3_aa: CASSPVGNEQFF
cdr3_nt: TGTGCCAGCAGCCCCGTCGGGAATGAGCAGTTCTTC

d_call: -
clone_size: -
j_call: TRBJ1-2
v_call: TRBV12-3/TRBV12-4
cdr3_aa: CASSFRDGYTF
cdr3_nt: TGTGCCAGCAGTTTCAGGGATGGCTACACCTTC

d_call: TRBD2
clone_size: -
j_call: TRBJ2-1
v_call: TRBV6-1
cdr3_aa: CASSEGLAPSNEQFF
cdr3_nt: TGTGCCAGCAGTGAGGGACTAGCCCCCTCAAATGAGCAGTTCTTC

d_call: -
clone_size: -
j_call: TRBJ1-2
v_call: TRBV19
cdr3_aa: CASSIVRPTTANYGYTF
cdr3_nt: TGTGCCAGTAGTATAGTCCGGCCTACAACAGCTAACTATGGCTACACCTTC

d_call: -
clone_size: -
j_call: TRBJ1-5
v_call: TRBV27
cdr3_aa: CASSLSTVNQPQHF
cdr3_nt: TGTGCCAGCAGTTTGAGTACGGTCAATCAGCCCCAGCATTTT

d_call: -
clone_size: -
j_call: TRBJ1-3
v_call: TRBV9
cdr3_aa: CASSVAAGSGNTIYF
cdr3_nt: TGTGCCAGCAGCGTAGCTGCAGGCTCTGGAAACACCATATATTTT

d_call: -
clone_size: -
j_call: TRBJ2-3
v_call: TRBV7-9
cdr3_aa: CASSQPSSDTQYF
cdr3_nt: TGTGCCAGCAGCCAGCCTAGTTCAGATACGCAGTATTTT

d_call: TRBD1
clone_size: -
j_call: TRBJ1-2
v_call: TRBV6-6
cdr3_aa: CASSDRGQVYGYTF
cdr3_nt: TGTGCCAGCAGTGACCGGGGACAGGTCTATGGCTACACCTTC

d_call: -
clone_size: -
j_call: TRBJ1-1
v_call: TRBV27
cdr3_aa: CASSSQPNRGTEAFF
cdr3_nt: TGTGCCAGCAGTTCCCAACCAAATAGGGGGACTGAAGCTTTCTTT

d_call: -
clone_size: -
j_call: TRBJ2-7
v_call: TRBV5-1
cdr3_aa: CASSLALTTGTYEQYF
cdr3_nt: TGCGCCAGCAGCTTGGCCCTAACGACAGGTACCTACGAGCAGTACTTC

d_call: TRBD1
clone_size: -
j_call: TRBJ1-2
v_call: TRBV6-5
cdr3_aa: CASSYLFSTGHGYTF
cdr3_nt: TGTGCCAGCAGTTACTTATTTTCGACAGGGCATGGCTACACCTTC

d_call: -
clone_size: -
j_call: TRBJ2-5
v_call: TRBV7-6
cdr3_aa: CASSLGLGAGGETQYF
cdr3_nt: TGTGCCAGCAGCTTAGGCCTGGGGGCGGGTGGAGAGACCCAGTACTTC

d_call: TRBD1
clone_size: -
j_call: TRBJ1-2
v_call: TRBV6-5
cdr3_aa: CASSYSIGGAGGYTF
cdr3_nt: TGTGCCAGCAGTTACTCGATAGGGGGCGCGGGTGGCTACACCTTC

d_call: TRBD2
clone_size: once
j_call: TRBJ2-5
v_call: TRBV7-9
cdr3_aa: CASSISGETQYF
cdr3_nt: TGTGCCAGCAGCATTAGCGGGGAGACCCAGTACTTC

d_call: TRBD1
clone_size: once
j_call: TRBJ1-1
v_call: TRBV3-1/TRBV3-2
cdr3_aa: CASSQDLGQIPEAFF
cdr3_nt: TGTGCCAGCAGCCAAGATCTGGGACAGATCCCTGAAGCTTTCTTT

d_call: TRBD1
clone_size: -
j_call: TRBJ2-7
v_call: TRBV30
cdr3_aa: CARDRGGDEQYF
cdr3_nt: TGTGCCAGGGACAGGGGGGGGGACGAGCAGTACTTC

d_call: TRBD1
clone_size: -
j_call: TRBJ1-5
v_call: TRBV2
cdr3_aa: CASSAGGEQPQHF
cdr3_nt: TGTGCCAGCAGTGCAGGGGGCGAACAGCCCCAGCATTTT

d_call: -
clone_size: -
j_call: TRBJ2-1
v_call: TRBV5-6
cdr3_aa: CASSFLRVYNEQFF
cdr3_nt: TGTGCCAGCAGCTTCCTCAGGGTATACAATGAGCAGTTCTTC

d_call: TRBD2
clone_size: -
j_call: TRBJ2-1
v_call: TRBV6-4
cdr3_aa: CASSSSGRPDNEQFF
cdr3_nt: TGTGCCAGCAGCTCTAGCGGGAGACCGGACAATGAGCAGTTCTTC

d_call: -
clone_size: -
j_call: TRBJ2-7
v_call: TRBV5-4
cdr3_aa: CASNRGGAPNEQYF
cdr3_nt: TGTGCCAGCAATCGAGGAGGAGCTCCTAACGAGCAGTACTTC

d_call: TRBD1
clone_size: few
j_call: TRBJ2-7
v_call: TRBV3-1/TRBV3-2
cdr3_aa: CASSKQGASYEQYF
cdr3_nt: TGTGCCAGCAGCAAACAGGGGGCTTCCTACGAGCAGTACTTC